These 13 T cell receptor beta chains share one sample of origin, sequenced in a study of blood T cell repertoires in COVID-19 (TCRdb year 2020). The receptor library was made with the immunoSEQ multiplex PCR assay. As stored in TCRdb, this immuneACCESS dataset retains in-frame rearrangements with V and J assigned. A fraction of the clones does not appear; measured against another copy, unresolved V genes explain less than half of the discrepancy, and the remainder lacks a known reason. The sample has 180,000 or so clones on record, 65% to 80% of them singletons. Of the sample, 13% is held by the ten largest clones. The material sequenced was peripheral blood. The receptors come from a middle-aged man who had recovered from COVID-19.

The V call is TRBV12-5, the J call TRBJ2-4, with 8 bases that match TRBD1. V shed 5 bases, J shed 2 bases, and the junction held 17 bases outside the gene matches. This CDR3 is 19 amino acids long. CDR1 is LGHNT and CDR2 is FRNRAP in the germline V gene. DNA for the CDR3: TGTGCTAGTGGTGTAACCGGGACAGGCCCTCAAGGGACCAAAAACATTCAGTACTTC. Its protein product is CASGVTGTGPQGTKNIQYF.

The chain couples TRBV29-1 to TRBJ2-7, with a possible D match to TRBD2 (6 bases). From germline, CDR1 is SQVTM and CDR2 ANQGSEA. V was pared by 4 bases and J by 1 base, with 11 bases between. The CDR3 loop spans 13 amino acids. CDR3 DNA: TGCAGCGTTGCTAGCGCGTCTTCCTACGAGCAGTACTTC. Translated, it gives CSVASASSYEQYF.

The V and J genes are TRBV3-1 (or the pseudogene TRBV3-2) and TRBJ2-3; TRBD2 matches at 10 bases. The ends lost 3 bases at V and 6 bases at J; junction bases unmatched: 6. Germline CDR1 reads LGHDT; CDR2 reads YNNKEL (reference sequence). The CDR3 length is 15 residues. CDR3 in amino acids: CASSHLGTSVDTQYF. CDR3 sequence (DNA): TGTGCCAGCAGCCATCTCGGGACTAGCGTTGATACGCAGTATTTT.

This clone was found once. The genes are TRBV4-1 and TRBJ2-1, with 9 positions matching TRBD2. J was trimmed by 2 bases and V by 8 bases; bases with no gene match: 10. This CDR3 region has 16 residues. CDR1 is MGHRA, CDR2 YSYEKL, per germline. In DNA form, the CDR3 reads TGCGCCAGCGGCGCGCTTAGCGGGAGAACCTACAATGAGCAGTTCTTC. Residues: CASGALSGRTYNEQFF.

This chain links TRBV28 with TRBJ2-4, with 8 positions matching TRBD2. Germline CDR1 reads MDHEN; CDR2 reads SYDVKM. V was pared by 3 bases and J by 8 bases, with 6 bases of the junction left unmatched. This CDR3 has 14 amino acids. DNA for the CDR3: TGTGCCAGCAGTTTGATGGGACTAGGAGACATTCAGTACTTC. This translates into CASSLMGLGDIQYF.

CDR3 nucleotide sequence: TGTGCCAGCAGACTGGACAGGGGGGAAAACATTCAGTACTTC. As protein: CASRLDRGENIQYF. The gene calls are TRBV2 and TRBJ2-4; 10 bases are a match to TRBD1. The CDR3 has 14 residues. Per germline, CDR1 SNHLY and CDR2 FYNNEI. After removal of 6 bases from V and 5 bases from J, the junction contained 4 bases not matched to a gene.

This clone turned up a few times. J is TRBJ2-1 and V is TRBV30; 8 positions match TRBD2. The CDR3 length is 14 residues. V shed 0 bases and J 8 bases; nucleotides not matched to a gene: 6. Germline-derived CDR1 and CDR2 are GTSNPN and SVGIG (reference sequence). This CDR3 is CAWSVGSGKHEQFF. In DNA form, the CDR3 reads TGTGCCTGGAGTGTTGGTAGCGGGAAACATGAGCAGTTCTTC. Filled out from reference TRBV30 and TRBJ2-1, the complete variable domain reads SQTIHQWPATLVQPVGSPLSLECTVEGTSNPNLYWYRQAAGRGLQLLFYSVGIGQISSEVPQNLSASRPQDRQFILSSKKLLLSDSGFYLCAWSVGSGKHEQFFGPGTRLTVL.

V usage is TRBV6-1 and J usage is TRBJ1-3; no firm D call. Germline lookup yields CDR1 MNHNS and CDR2 SASEGT. The CDR3 totals 15 residues. V was cut by 2 bases and J by 0 bases, with 8 bases left in between. Here the CDR3 reads CASSESRISGNTIYF. The CDR3 bases are TGTGCCAGCAGTGAAAGCAGGATCTCTGGAAACACCATATATTTT.

This chain links TRBV2 with TRBJ2-1, with a tentative D call TRBD2 (6 bases). CDR1 is SNHLY and CDR2 is FYNNEI in the germline V gene. V lost 7 bases to trimming and J lost 0 bases, with 10 bases between them. The CDR3 covers 14 residues. In DNA form, the CDR3 reads TGTGCCAGCAAAGGGAGGAGCTCCTACAATGAGCAGTTCTTC. Protein product: CASKGRSSYNEQFF.

This chain joins TRBV4-2 and TRBJ2-3, with 7 bases fitting TRBD2. Germline CDR1 is LGHNA and CDR2 is YNFKEQ. The ends lost 0 bases at V and 1 base at J; junction bases unmatched: 7. CDR3 size: 17 residues. CDR3 sequence reads: CASSQDEAGAGTDTQYF. Written as DNA, the CDR3 is TGTGCCAGCAGCCAAGATGAGGCGGGAGCCGGCACAGATACGCAGTATTTT.

This clone has just a few counts. The chain uses TRBV27 and TRBJ1-1; 7 bases are shared with TRBD1. V lost 5 bases and J lost 2; bases outside the gene matches: 5. This CDR3 region has 14 residues. Germline lookup yields CDR1 MNHEY and CDR2 SMNVEV (reference sequence). The CDR3 region is CASSKYRGNTEAFF. Here the CDR3 DNA reads TGTGCCAGCAGTAAATACAGGGGAAACACTGAAGCTTTCTTT.

This clone was recorded only once. The genes are TRBV18 and TRBJ1-2; D call uncertain. CDR1 and CDR2 from the germline V gene are KGHSH and LQKENI. The V and J ends lost 0 bases and 7 bases respectively, with 15 bases between them. The CDR3 spans 15 residues. CDR3 DNA: TGTGCCAGCTCACCACCCGCCCAGGCCGCAGGTGGCTACACCTTC. It codes for CASSPPAQAAGGYTF.

The chain links TRBV28 to TRBJ1-2; D gene unclear. Between the trimmed V and J ends, which lost 3 bases and 4 bases, there was a span of 15 bases. The CDR3 runs to 15 residues. CDR1 is MDHEN and CDR2 is SYDVKM in the germline V gene. CDR3 loop: CASSLYGRAGYGYTF. The CDR3 DNA is TGTGCCAGCAGTTTGTATGGGAGAGCAGGCTATGGCTACACCTTC.